This record concerns one T cell receptor (beta chain) sequence. No antigen is known for it. Trimming took 5 bases from V and 0 from J; bases not matched to a gene: 11. Germline V gene sequence: CDR1 SGHVS, CDR2 FQNEAQ. This CDR3 spans 18 amino acids. This sample is part of a study of cytomegalovirus exposure and HLA in healthy donors. Findings and caveats of the study: Investigators reported over 150 TCR beta chains as tied to cytomegalovirus. It is likely that the observed cluster of highly shared sequence variants was a sequencing artifact. Some segments of the V type, notably TRBV6-2 and TRBV6-3, were excluded as indistinguishable. A later analysis reported that several of the most significant clusters appeared to be linked to common viral pathogens, among them Epstein-Barr virus.

The PCR used 60 Vbeta and 13 Jbeta primers. Some clones are missing from TCRdb's copy, which holds only in-frame ones; the method was immunoSEQ multiplex PCR. Counted here are about 100,000 clones, approximately 80% occurring once; the ten biggest clones make up about 0.79%. This receptor was obtained from a woman aged 55 to 70 in good health and CMV-seronegative. The V call is TRBV7-8, the J call TRBJ1-5, with 9 positions matching TRBD1. The sample taken for sequencing was PBMCs. The CDR3 here is CASSLDRGGPYSNQPQHF. Written as DNA, the CDR3 is TGTGCCAGCAGCCTCGACAGGGGGGGACCCTATAGCAATCAGCCCCAGCATTTT.